The 27 T cell receptor beta chains listed next were all sequenced from one sample in a study of Graves' ophthalmopathy and Graves' hyperthyroidism. Scientists amplified the TCR beta CDR3 regions from RNA transcripts. A first-round RT-PCR used HTBI primers, followed by a second-round multiplex PCR. TCRdb used MiXCR to reprocess the multiplex PCR reads, holding one entry per CDR3 protein. In the table there are 560,000 or so distinct CDR3 sequences, about two fifths of which are singletons. The source material was peripheral blood or thyroid tissue (not recorded which). These receptor sequences come from an adult man with Graves' hyperthyroidism.

The chain recombines TRBV20-1 with TRBJ2-7; TRBD1 matches at 10 bases. Germline assignment: CDR1 DFQATT and CDR2 SNEGSKA (reference sequence). The CDR3 is 15 residues long. The V segment lost 0 bases and the J segment 0 bases; nucleotides outside the gene matches: 2. Here the CDR3 reads CSARDRDRGSYEQYF. The CDR3 coding sequence is TGCAGTGCTAGAGACAGGGACAGGGGCTCCTACGAGCAGTACTTC.

The V gene is TRBV7-2, the J gene TRBJ2-5; possibly TRBD1 for D (6 bases). Germline V gene lookup returns CDR1 SGHTA and CDR2 FQGNSA. V was shortened by 5 bases and J by 9 bases, with 22 bases between the two germline ends. The CDR3 is 15 amino acids. This chain's CDR3 is CASSAGDIGSQPQYF. CDR3 DNA: TGTGCCAGCAGCGCCGGGGACATCGGATCTCAGCCCCAGTACTTC.

V and J are TRBV12-3 or TRBV12-4 and TRBJ2-7; 7 bases match TRBD2. The CDR3 consists of 14 residues. Trimming removed 3 bases from V and 6 bases from J; junction bases left unmatched: 8. CDR3 region: CASSFGSGQGEQYF. CDR3 DNA: TGTGCCAGCAGTTTTGGTAGCGGGCAGGGCGAGCAGTACTTC.

The CDR3 DNA reads TGCAGCCTCGGGGGGAATGAGCAGTTCTTC. It codes for CSLGGNEQFF. The chain employs TRBV29-1 and TRBJ2-7; TRBD2 agrees at 7 bases. The J call is in doubt because the DNA end fits TRBJ2-1 better. The CDR3 spans 10 residues. Germline V gene data show CDR1 as SQVTM and CDR2 as ANQGSEA.

This clonotype has a count of ten or more. The rearrangement joins TRBV7-9 to TRBJ1-1; no firm D call. Trimming left V 1 base short and J 4 bases short, with 10 bases between. The CDR3 has 14 amino acids. Germline CDR1 SEHNR, CDR2 FQNEAQ (reference sequence). CDR3 DNA: TGTGCCAGCAGCTTAGTAGGGTTGGGCACTGAAGCTTTCTTT. Its translation: CASSLVGLGTEAFF.

This clonotype has ten or more counts. A single base separates this from a much larger clone, so it may be a read error. The J gene is TRBJ1-1, the V gene TRBV10-3; D ambiguous. In germline, CDR1 is ENHRY, CDR2 SYGVKD. Trimming took off 5 bases at V and 1 base at J, with 5 bases between the two ends. CDR3 length equals 12 residues. CDR3 sequence reads: CAISRPNTEAFF. CDR3 sequence (DNA): TGTGCCATCAGTCGGCCGAACACTGAAGCTTTCTTT.

In this sample, this clonotype turned up once. One end of the junction is discordant with germline, which a read error may explain. The rearrangement joins TRBV7-7 to TRBJ2-7; 8 bases fit TRBD1. The CDR3 contains 15 residues. CDR1 is SSHAT and CDR2 is FNYEAQ in the germline V gene (reference sequence). The CDR3 reads CASSSSTGVSYGQYF. The CDR3 bases are TGTGCTAGCAGCTCGTCGACAGGGGTCTCCTATGGGCAGTACTTC. Combining the CDR3 with reference TRBV7-7 and TRBJ2-7 gives the whole variable domain GAGVSQSPRYKVTKRGQDVTLRCDPISSHATLYWYQQALGQGPEFLTYFNYEAQPDKSGLPSDRFSAERPEGSISTLTIQRTEQRDSAMYRCASSSSTGVSYGQYFGPGTRLTVT.

The rearrangement links TRBV2 to TRBJ1-1; D gene ambiguous. The CDR3 sequence is 10 residues long. The germline V and J ends were trimmed by 11 bases and 8 bases, with 12 bases remaining between them. Germline V lookup: CDR1 SNHLY, CDR2 FYNNEI. The CDR3 is CAGSVVEAFF. In DNA, the CDR3 is TGTGCCGGTAGCGTTGTAGAAGCTTTCTTT. The full variable domain, its missing parts supplied by reference TRBV2 and TRBJ1-1, is EPEVTQTPSHQVTQMGQEVILRCVPISNHLYFYWYRQILGQKVEFLVSFYNNEISEKSEIFDDQFSVERPDGSNFTLKIRSTKLEDSAMYFCAGSVVEAFFGQGTRLTVV.

Only a few counts were recorded for this clonotype. This sequence joins TRBV27 and TRBJ1-2, with a tentative D call TRBD1 (5 bases). Germline CDR1 is MNHEY and CDR2 is SMNVEV (reference sequence). Trimming took 0 bases from V and 2 from J, leaving 10 bases between them. CDR3 length: 15 residues. CDR3 nucleotide sequence: TGTGCCAGCAGTTTATCTTGGGGGAAGAACTATGGCTACACCTTC. Amino acids: CASSLSWGKNYGYTF.

This clonotype was seen repeatedly, ten times or more. The V gene is TRBV19, the J gene TRBJ1-5; D is undetermined. The CDR3 covers 12 residues. Looked up from germline, CDR1 is LNHDA and CDR2 is SQIVND (reference sequence). V gave up 6 bases and J gave up 4 bases, with 7 bases separating them. CDR3 region: CASREGNQPQHF. The DNA of the CDR3 is TGTGCCAGTAGGGAAGGGAATCAGCCCCAGCATTTT.

The genes are TRBV12-3 or TRBV12-4 and TRBJ1-3; D unclear. The CDR3 totals 13 residues. Trimming shortened V by 6 bases and J by 8 bases, and 14 bases separated the two germline ends. The DNA of the CDR3 is TGTGCCAGCAGCCGCGGCTGGGAAGACACCATATATTTT. Its protein product is CASSRGWEDTIYF.

In the case of this clonotype: Being one base from a much bigger clone, this may be a read error. The chain links TRBV20-1 to TRBJ1-2; D unresolved. Looked up from germline, CDR1 is DFQATT and CDR2 is SNEGSKA (reference sequence). The CDR3 totals 12 residues. Written as DNA, the CDR3 is TGCAGTGCTAGAATGGGGAGGTACGGCTGCACCTTC. Translated, it gives CSARMGRYGCTF.

The sample holds a few counts of this clonotype. This chain uses TRBV6-5 with TRBJ1-6, with TRBD1 matching over 7 bases. This CDR3 is 17 amino acids long. CDR1 is MNHEY and CDR2 is SVGAGI in the germline V gene. The junction had 13 bases not matched to a gene; V was cut back by 7 bases and J by 4 bases. The CDR3 spells CASNAYRGEKYNSPLHF. The CDR3 DNA follows: TGTGCCAGCAATGCCTACAGGGGAGAAAAATATAATTCACCCCTCCACTTT.

The chain is built from TRBV7-2 and TRBJ1-2, with TRBD1 identical over 7 bases. In germline, CDR1 is SGHTA, CDR2 FQGNSA. The CDR3 spans 15 residues. V shed 5 bases and J 5 bases; nucleotides not matched to a gene: 11. The CDR3 region is CASSVEDRREYGYTF. The CDR3 DNA is TGTGCCAGCAGCGTTGAGGACAGGAGAGAATATGGCTACACCTTC.

This clonotype was recorded many times. The chain has TRBV29-1 and TRBJ2-7; TRBD2 is a possible D gene (5 bases). Germline-derived CDR1 and CDR2 are SQVTM and ANQGSEA. Trimming removed 4 bases at V and 5 bases at J, with 24 bases between. The CDR3 extends over 16 amino acids. The CDR3 protein is CSVVPGGSELLNEQYF. CDR3 sequence (DNA): TGCAGCGTTGTCCCCGGAGGATCCGAATTACTCAACGAGCAGTACTTC.

This clonotype was observed a handful of times. It may be a read error: a sequence one base away is much more abundant. The chain is built from TRBV2 and TRBJ1-1, with D possibly matching TRBD1 (5 bases). V shed 7 bases and J shed 4 bases, with 13 bases lying between them. The CDR3 runs 13 residues. Germline V CDR1 and CDR2: SNHLY, FYNNEI. The CDR3 nucleotides read TGTGCCAGCAATCTGGAGGGGAGCACTGAAGCTTTCTTT. Translated: CASNLEGSTEAFF.

This clonotype has a count of ten or more. Relative to the germline gene, one junction end is altered; a read error may explain this. In nucleotides, the CDR3 is TGCAGCGCTGGACAGGTTGGGATGTTCGTATTC. Its translation is CSAGQVGMFVF. V and J are TRBV29-1 and TRBJ2-7; 7 bases align to TRBD1. The CDR3 is 11 amino acids. Germline V gene data show CDR1 as SQVTM and CDR2 as ANQGSEA.

On this clonotype: Germline and junction disagree at one end, which may indicate a read error. The chain is built from TRBV5-1 and TRBJ2-1, with D possibly being TRBD1 or TRBD2 (6 bases each). Germline values: CDR1 SGHRS, CDR2 YFSETQ. CDR3 length equals 13 residues. The CDR3 is CASSILGGNEQFF. The CDR3 bases are TGTGCCAGCAGCATCCTAGGGGGGAATGAGCAGTTCTTC.

This clonotype appeared many times. The chain recombines TRBV7-3 with TRBJ1-1; D is perhaps TRBD1 (5 bases). CDR1 SGHTA and CDR2 FQGTGA come from the germline V gene. The CDR3 totals 13 residues. Trimming took 3 bases from V and 11 from J, leaving 16 bases between them. The CDR3 region is CASSFAGGENAFF. DNA of the CDR3: TGTGCCAGCAGCTTCGCCGGAGGGGAGAACGCTTTCTTT.

J is TRBJ2-7 and V is TRBV6-5, with a possible D match to TRBD2 (6 bases). With 6 bases removed from V and 13 bases from J, the gap between germline ends came to 16 bases. In germline, CDR1 is MNHEY, CDR2 SVGAGI. The CDR3 has 11 residues. CDR3 coding DNA: TGTGCCAGCAGCCTCTTCTGGGGGGTCTACTTC. Translating gives CASSLFWGVYF.

A few counts support this clonotype. The chain carries TRBV2 and TRBJ1-2; D not certain. Germline values: CDR1 SNHLY, CDR2 FYNNEI. This CDR3 has 14 residues. V was cut by 3 bases and J by 2 bases, with 10 bases left in between. The CDR3 DNA reads TGTGCCAGCAGTGAGGAGATGGGGAACTATGGCTACACCTTC. It specifies CASSEEMGNYGYTF.

This clonotype was recorded a few times. This CDR3 reads CSSRGSDTEAFF. CDR3 DNA: TGCAGCTCCAGGGGTAGTGACACTGAAGCTTTCTTT. This rearrangement joins TRBV29-1 to TRBJ1-1; D is possibly TRBD1 (6 bases). Deletions cut 8 bases from V and 3 bases from J, with 13 bases between. This CDR3 comprises 12 residues. Germline loops: CDR1 SQVTM, CDR2 ANQGSEA.

This clonotype has only one observation. The chain carries TRBV7-9 and TRBJ2-2, with TRBD1 matching 7 bases. V was clipped by 11 bases and J by 6 bases; unmatched bases: 9. Germline lookup yields CDR1 SEHNR and CDR2 FQNEAQ (reference sequence). The CDR3 has 13 amino acids. CDR3 coding DNA: TGTGCCTGGAGCGTTGACAGGGCCGGGGAGCTGTTTTTT. This translates into CAWSVDRAGELFF.

This clonotype was observed a handful of times. The chain carries TRBV2 and TRBJ2-7; D gene unclear. The CDR3 length is 15 residues. Trimming left V 5 bases short and J 3 bases short, with 17 bases between. The germline gives CDR1 SNHLY, CDR2 FYNNEI. CDR3 nucleotides: TGTGCCAGCAGTTTATCTAAGAGGTCCCTCTACGAGCAGTACTTC. Its translation is CASSLSKRSLYEQYF.

The chain carries TRBV30 and TRBJ1-5; maybe TRBD1 (6 bases). Trimming cost V 1 base and J 3 bases, with 10 bases left between them. Germline V CDR1 and CDR2: GTSNPN, SVGIG (reference sequence). This CDR3 spans 14 amino acids. This CDR3 is CAWSATGHNQPQHF. CDR3 DNA sequence: TGTGCCTGGAGTGCCACGGGACACAATCAGCCCCAGCATTTT.

This clonotype has ten or more counts. CDR3 region: CSARVPQGDNEKLFF. The CDR3 region has the DNA TGCAGTGCTAGAGTCCCACAGGGGGATAATGAAAAACTGTTTTTT. This rearrangement joins TRBV20-1 to TRBJ1-4, with TRBD1 matching 8 bases. J gave up 4 bases and V 1 base, and 5 bases lay outside the gene matches. Germline loops: CDR1 DFQATT, CDR2 SNEGSKA (reference sequence). This CDR3 has 15 amino acids.

The rearrangement joins TRBV6-1 to TRBJ2-7; D uncertain. V was clipped by 10 bases and J by 2 bases, with 15 bases between them. The CDR3 totals 13 residues. Germline assignment: CDR1 MNHNS and CDR2 SASEGT. This chain's CDR3 is CATRRVLTYEQYF. As DNA, the CDR3 is TGTGCCACCCGCCGGGTCCTTACCTACGAGCAGTACTTC.